This record covers a single TCR beta chain. These data belong to a study of somatic mutations in cytotoxic T cells in rheumatoid arthritis. The protocol was immunoSEQ multiplex PCR, while the TCRdb copy is restricted to in-frame clones and leaves out a portion. The repertoire holds more than 11,000 clones, with approximately 69% as singletons. The V and J ends lost 1 base and 2 bases, in that order; junction bases with no gene match: 4. CDR3 size: 15 residues. Per germline, CDR1 MNHEY and CDR2 SMNVEV (reference sequence). The chain joins TRBV27 to TRBJ2-7; 8 positions match TRBD1. The receptor was derived from an adult with rheumatoid arthritis. The sequencing input was CD8+ T cells sorted from blood. The chain's CDR3 is CASSLYGTGAYEQYF. DNA of the CDR3: TGTGCCAGCAGTTTATACGGGACAGGAGCCTACGAGCAGTACTTC.